This T cell receptor (beta chain) derives from a study of T-cell memory formation after mild COVID-19. Across the study: Largely donor-specific sequence clusters came from a couple of donors. General study findings and limits: Shrinking CD4+ clones resided mostly in CM and EM, and CD8+ ones in EMRA.

TCRdb re-derived calls from the 5' RACE reads in MiXCR, one entry per CDR3 protein. The data hold around 320,000 distinct CDR3 sequences, with roughly a fifth observed a single time. Per germline, CDR1 MNHEY and CDR2 SMNVEV (reference sequence). With 1 base removed from V and 6 bases from J, the gap between germline ends came to 10 bases. This CDR3 has 14 residues. About this clonotype itself: What it recognizes is unknown.

The material sequenced was PBMCs or a T cell subset sorted from them (not recorded which). The V call is TRBV27, the J call TRBJ1-5; D uncertain. The TCR sequence derives from a man in his late teens or twenties who had mild COVID-19 (a few samples of this study predate the infection). Cell type and time point are not known. The DNA of the CDR3 is TGTGCCAGCAGTTTATGGTACAGTCGTCAGCCCCAGCATTTT. It encodes CASSLWYSRQPQHF.